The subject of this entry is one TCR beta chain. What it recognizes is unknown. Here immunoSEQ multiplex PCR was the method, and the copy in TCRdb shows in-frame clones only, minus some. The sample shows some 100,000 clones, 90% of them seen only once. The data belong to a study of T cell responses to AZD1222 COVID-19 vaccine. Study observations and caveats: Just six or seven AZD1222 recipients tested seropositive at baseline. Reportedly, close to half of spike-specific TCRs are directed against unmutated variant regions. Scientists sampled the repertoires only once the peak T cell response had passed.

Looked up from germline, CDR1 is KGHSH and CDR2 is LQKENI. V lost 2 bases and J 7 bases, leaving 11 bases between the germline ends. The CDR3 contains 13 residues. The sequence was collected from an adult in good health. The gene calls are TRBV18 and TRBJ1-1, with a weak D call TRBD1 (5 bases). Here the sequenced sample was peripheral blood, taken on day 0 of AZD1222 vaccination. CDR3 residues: CASSPFRDDEAFF. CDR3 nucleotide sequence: TGTGCCAGCTCACCATTCAGGGACGATGAAGCTTTCTTT.